Sequencing of this T cell receptor beta chain was carried out in a study of technical replicates of blood from several donors. V dropped 3 bases and J dropped 3 bases, with 11 bases sitting between them. The CDR3 covers 15 residues. CDR1 is SGHDN, CDR2 FVKESK, per germline. The method was immunoSEQ multiplex PCR; TCRdb's version includes in-frame clones alone and lacks a portion of them. This table has tens of thousands of clones, approximately 97% appearing once. The source material was T cells isolated from PBMCs. This sequence was found in a human donor in good health. This sequence joins TRBV14 and TRBJ2-2; D not resolved. The CDR3 DNA is TGTGCCAGCAGCCAGAACCGGAGATACACCGGGGAGCTGTTTTTT. Translating it yields CASSQNRRYTGELFF.